This is a list of T cell receptor beta chains from one sample in a study of T-cell memory formation after mild COVID-19. TCRdb passed the 5' RACE reads through MiXCR, listing each CDR3 protein once. The table shows 44,000 or so distinct CDR3 sequences, with 8% to 10% occurring only once. Sequencing was carried out using PBMCs or a T cell subset sorted from them (not recorded which). These receptors came from an adult woman who had mild COVID-19 (a few samples of this study predate the infection). Cell type and time point are not known. Both conserved end residues are part of each CDR3. Each record gives: D gene, V gene, clone size, J gene, CDR3 protein, CDR3 DNA. A D gene is named only where the DNA matches it firmly. A row's size may be missing; if present it is once, few, many or a size class.

>-|TRBV6-1|few|TRBJ2-7
CASSDGGLSEQYF
TGTGCCAGCAGTGACGGGGGGCTGAGCGAGCAGTACTTC
>TRBD1|TRBV20-1|many|TRBJ1-6
CSAEISGQGNSPLHF
TGCAGTGCTGAGATTTCGGGACAGGGGAATTCACCCCTCCACTTT
>-|TRBV6-1|few|TRBJ2-1
CASSPTRRSNEQFF
TGTGCCAGCAGTCCGACTAGACGGAGCAATGAGCAGTTCTTC
>-|TRBV7-2|-|TRBJ2-1
CASSFGQFRHNEQFF
TGTGCCAGCAGCTTTGGACAGTTTCGGCACAATGAGCAGTTCTTC
>-|TRBV11-2|few|TRBJ2-5
CASSLGPPETQYF
TGTGCCAGCAGCTTAGGACCCCCGGAGACCCAGTACTTC
>-|TRBV10-3|-|TRBJ1-5
CAIRREGQPQHF
TGTGCCATCAGGCGGGAAGGTCAGCCCCAGCATTTT
>-|TRBV5-1|-|TRBJ1-4
CASSLSAAVNEKLFF
TGCGCCAGCAGCTTGTCCGCGGCAGTGAACGAAAAACTGTTTTTT
>TRBD2|TRBV28|-|TRBJ2-7
CASSLGLAGETGEQYF
TGTGCCAGCAGCCTCGGACTAGCGGGAGAGACGGGCGAGCAGTACTTC
>-|TRBV20-1|-|TRBJ2-3
CSAISSTLTDTQYF
TGCAGTGCCATATCATCGACTCTGACAGATACGCAGTATTTT
>TRBD2|TRBV20-1|many|TRBJ2-1
CSARAAGGPEQFF
TGCAGTGCTAGAGCTGCGGGAGGTCCTGAGCAGTTCTTC
>TRBD1|TRBV20-1|-|TRBJ2-5
CSALQGAETQYF
TGCAGTGCATTACAGGGGGCAGAGACCCAGTACTTC
>TRBD1|TRBV11-2|few|TRBJ1-2
CASSHGQGGVEGYGYTF
TGTGCCAGCAGCCACGGACAGGGAGGGGTTGAGGGCTATGGCTACACCTTC
>-|TRBV5-1|many|TRBJ2-3
CASSLSGRPSTDTQYF
TGCGCCAGCAGCTTGTCGGGCCGTCCCAGCACAGATACGCAGTATTTT
>TRBD2|TRBV12-3/TRBV12-4|-|TRBJ2-3
CASSWSGDSGDTQYF
TGTGCCAGCAGTTGGAGCGGGGACTCCGGAGATACGCAGTATTTT
>-|TRBV7-2|many|TRBJ2-1
CASSPPAGYNEQFF
TGTGCCAGCAGCCCACCAGCGGGTTACAATGAGCAGTTCTTC
>TRBD1|TRBV3-1|few|TRBJ2-1
CASSYRDRSYNEQFF
TGTGCCAGCAGCTACCGGGACAGGTCCTACAATGAGCAGTTCTTC
>TRBD1|TRBV18|few|TRBJ1-2
CASSPPQGVSYGYTF
TGTGCCAGCTCACCACCACAGGGGGTCAGCTATGGCTACACCTTC
>-|TRBV6-5|-|TRBJ2-1
CASSRTRQPPYNEQFF
TGTGCCAGCAGTCGAACACGACAGCCGCCCTACAATGAGCAGTTCTTC
>-|TRBV27|few|TRBJ1-4
CASSIGRGMGHEKLFF
TGTGCCAGCTCCATAGGGAGAGGGATGGGTCATGAAAAACTGTTTTTT
>-|TRBV20-1|many|TRBJ2-7
CSASLGGRASGYEQYF
TGCAGTGCTAGTCTTGGGGGTAGGGCCAGCGGCTACGAGCAGTACTTC
>-|TRBV7-8|many|TRBJ1-5
CASSVVRDQPQHF
TGTGCCAGCAGCGTAGTTAGGGATCAGCCCCAGCATTTT
>TRBD1|TRBV5-1|-|TRBJ2-1
CASSLDRGYNEQFF
TGCGCCAGCAGCTTGGACAGGGGCTACAATGAGCAGTTCTTC
>TRBD1|TRBV11-3|many|TRBJ2-1
CASSPTGATYNEQFF
TGTGCCAGCAGCCCGACAGGGGCCACCTACAATGAGCAGTTCTTC
>-|TRBV19|-|TRBJ2-6
CASLKGQGFGSGANVLTF
TGTGCCAGTCTAAAGGGGCAGGGGTTTGGTTCTGGGGCCAACGTCCTGACTTTC
>-|TRBV7-9|many|TRBJ2-3
CASSFNVGSFADTQYF
TGTGCCAGCAGCTTCAACGTTGGTAGTTTTGCAGATACGCAGTATTTT
>-|TRBV4-2|few|TRBJ2-5
CASSQDRGMGAETQYF
TGTGCCAGCAGCCAAGATCGGGGGATGGGGGCAGAGACCCAGTACTTC
>TRBD2|TRBV5-1|-|TRBJ2-3
CASSLASGGGTDTQYF
TGCGCCAGCAGCCTAGCGAGCGGGGGGGGCACAGATACGCAGTATTTT
>-|TRBV5-4|-|TRBJ2-2
CASSSITGELFF
TGTGCCAGCAGCTCCATCACCGGGGAGCTGTTTTTT
>TRBD2|TRBV2|-|TRBJ2-3
CASSESGGRADTQYF
TGTGCCAGCAGTGAATCGGGCGGGAGGGCGGATACGCAGTATTTT
>-|TRBV11-2|few|TRBJ2-3
CAVGATATDTQYF
TGTGCTGTAGGTGCGACGGCGACAGATACGCAGTATTTT